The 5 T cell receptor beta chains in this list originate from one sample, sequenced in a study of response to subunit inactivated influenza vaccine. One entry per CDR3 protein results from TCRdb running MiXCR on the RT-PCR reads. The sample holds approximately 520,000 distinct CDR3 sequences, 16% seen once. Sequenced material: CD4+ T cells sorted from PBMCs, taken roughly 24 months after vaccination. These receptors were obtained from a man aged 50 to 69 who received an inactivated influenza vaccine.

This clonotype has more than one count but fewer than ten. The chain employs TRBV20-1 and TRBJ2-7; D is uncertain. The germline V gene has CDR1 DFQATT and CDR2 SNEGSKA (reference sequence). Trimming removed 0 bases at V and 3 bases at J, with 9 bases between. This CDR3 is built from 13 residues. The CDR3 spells CSARDHVNYEQYF. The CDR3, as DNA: TGCAGTGCTAGAGATCATGTGAACTACGAGCAGTACTTC.

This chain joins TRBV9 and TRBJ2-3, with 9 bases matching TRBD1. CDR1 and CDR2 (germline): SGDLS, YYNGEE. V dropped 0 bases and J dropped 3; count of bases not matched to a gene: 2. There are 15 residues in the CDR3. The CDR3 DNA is TGTGCCAGCAGCGTAGGAGGACAGGGGACAGATACGCAGTATTTT. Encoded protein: CASSVGGQGTDTQYF. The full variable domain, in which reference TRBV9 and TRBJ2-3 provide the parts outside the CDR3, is DSGVTQTPKHLITATGQRVTLRCSPRSGDLSVYWYQQSLDQGLQFLIQYYNGEERAKGNILERFSAQQFPDLHSELNLSSLELGDSALYFCASSVGGQGTDTQYFGPGTRLTVL.

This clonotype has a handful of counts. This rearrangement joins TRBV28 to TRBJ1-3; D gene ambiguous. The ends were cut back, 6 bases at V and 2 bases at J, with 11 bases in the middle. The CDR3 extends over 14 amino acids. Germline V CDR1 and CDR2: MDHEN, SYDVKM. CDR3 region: CASSLDTPGNTIYF. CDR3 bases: TGTGCCAGCAGCCTAGACACACCTGGAAACACCATATATTTT.

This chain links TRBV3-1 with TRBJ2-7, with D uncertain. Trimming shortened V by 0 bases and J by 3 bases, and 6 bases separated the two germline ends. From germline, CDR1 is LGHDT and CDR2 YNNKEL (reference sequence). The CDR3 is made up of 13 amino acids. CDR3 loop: CASSQDLNYEQYF. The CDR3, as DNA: TGTGCCAGCAGCCAAGATTTGAACTACGAGCAGTACTTC.

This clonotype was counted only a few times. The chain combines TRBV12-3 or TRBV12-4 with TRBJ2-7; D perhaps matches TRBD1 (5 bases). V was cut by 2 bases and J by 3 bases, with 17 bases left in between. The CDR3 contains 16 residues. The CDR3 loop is CASSLRGSGVGYEQYF. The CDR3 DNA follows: TGTGCCAGCAGTTTAAGGGGTTCAGGTGTGGGCTACGAGCAGTACTTC.